The 20 T cell receptor beta chains below come from one sample, sequenced in a study of cytomegalovirus exposure and HLA in healthy donors. PCR was performed using 60 Vbeta and 13 Jbeta primers. Assay: immunoSEQ multiplex PCR; the TCRdb copy retains only in-frame clones and omits some. This table holds more than 140,000 clones, 82% found once. Specimen: PBMCs. The source is a woman aged 40 to 55 in good health and CMV-seronegative.

This chain links TRBV5-8 with TRBJ1-3; D is unresolved. Looked up from germline, CDR1 is SGHTS and CDR2 is YDEGEE. Deletions cut 0 bases from V and 0 bases from J, with 13 bases between. The CDR3 has 17 residues. CDR3 loop: CASSLGRLFSSGNTIYF. Written as DNA, the CDR3 is TGTGCCAGCAGCTTGGGCAGACTGTTCAGCTCTGGAAACACCATATATTTT.

There are a few counts of this clone. The chain employs TRBV25-1 and TRBJ1-1; D uncertain. V was cut by 1 base and J by 1 base, with 10 bases left in between. Germline CDR1 MGHDK, CDR2 SYGVNS. This CDR3 comprises 15 residues. The CDR3 is CASSEFPGRNTEAFF. The CDR3 DNA is TGTGCCAGCAGTGAATTCCCTGGCAGGAACACTGAAGCTTTCTTT.

The chain carries TRBV19 and TRBJ2-1, with D possibly TRBD2 on 6 matching bases. CDR3 size: 16 residues. Looked up from germline, CDR1 is LNHDA and CDR2 is SQIVND (reference sequence). Trimming stripped 4 bases from V and 0 bases from J, with 13 bases between. CDR3 bases: TGTGCCAGTAGTAAAACTAGCTCCAACTCCTACAATGAGCAGTTCTTC. Amino acid sequence: CASSKTSSNSYNEQFF.

This clone appeared a few times. The V gene is TRBV7-6, the J gene TRBJ1-1; D ambiguous. V was clipped by 0 bases and J by 5 bases, with 10 bases between them. The CDR3 totals 14 residues. In germline, CDR1 is SGHVS, CDR2 FNYEAQ. The CDR3 loop is CASSLASSGTEAFF. CDR3 nucleotides: TGTGCCAGCAGCTTAGCCTCGAGCGGAACTGAAGCTTTCTTT.

This chain joins TRBV4-2 and TRBJ2-3; no clear D. The V end lost 1 base, the J end lost 1 base, and 3 bases lay between the germline ends. CDR1 and CDR2 from the germline V gene are LGHNA and YNFKEQ. The CDR3 totals 13 residues. The CDR3 bases are TGTGCCAGCAGCCAAGCCGGCACAGATACGCAGTATTTT. This sequence encodes CASSQAGTDTQYF.

V and J are TRBV18 and TRBJ1-2; D call uncertain. CDR3 length equals 16 residues. Deletions cut 3 bases from V and 0 bases from J, with 14 bases between. Germline CDR1 KGHSH, CDR2 LQKENI. CDR3 coding DNA: TGTGCCAGCTCACCGATGGACGGGAACCCTAACTATGGCTACACCTTC. It codes for CASSPMDGNPNYGYTF.

The chain couples TRBV29-1 to TRBJ2-7, with unresolved D. The CDR3 is 12 amino acids. Per the germline V gene, CDR1 is SQVTM and CDR2 is ANQGSEA. The V end was cut by 0 bases, the J end by 2 bases, with 5 bases between. This CDR3 is CSVEEVAYEQYF. The CDR3 DNA reads TGCAGCGTTGAAGAGGTAGCCTACGAGCAGTACTTC.

The CDR3 here is CASSLVGDIEKLFF. As DNA, the CDR3 is TGTGCCAGCAGCTTAGTGGGGGACATTGAAAAACTGTTTTTT. V and J are TRBV13 and TRBJ1-4; TRBD1 might be the D (6 bases). V was shortened by 1 base and J by 7 bases, with 10 bases between the two germline ends. CDR1 and CDR2 (germline): PRHDT, FYEKMQ (reference sequence). The length of the CDR3 is 14 residues. Based on the CDR3 plus reference TRBV13 and TRBJ1-4, the full variable domain is AAGVIQSPRHLIKEKRETATLKCYPIPRHDTVYWYQQGPGQDPQFLISFYEKMQSDKGSIPDRFSAQQFSDYHSELNMSSLELGDSALYFCASSLVGDIEKLFFGSGTQLSVL.

This chain links TRBV4-3 with TRBJ2-7, with 9 bases fitting TRBD2. The CDR3 is made up of 15 amino acids. Germline V lookup: CDR1 LGHNA, CDR2 YSLEER. J was trimmed by 4 bases and V by 1 base; bases with no gene match: 5. The CDR3 coding sequence is TGCGCCAGCAGCCAAGCAAGCCTAGCGGGATACGAGCAGTACTTC. Protein product: CASSQASLAGYEQYF.

The chain has TRBV15 and TRBJ2-5, with D tentatively TRBD2 (6 bases). Near its end, the DNA agrees better with TRBJ2-7, so the J call may be wrong. The germline V gene has CDR1 LNHNV and CDR2 YYDKDF (reference sequence). The length of the CDR3 is 16 residues. CDR3 DNA: TGTGCCACCAGCAGAATTAAGATGCGGGGTTCCCACGAGCAGTACTTC. It translates to CATSRIKMRGSHEQYF.

The chain carries TRBV7-3 and TRBJ2-1, with D perhaps matching TRBD2 (6 bases). Germline V lookup: CDR1 SGHTA, CDR2 FQGTGA. The CDR3 covers 15 residues. Trimming pared 2 bases from V and 6 bases from J, leaving 14 bases between. DNA of the CDR3: TGTGCCAGCAGCTTATCCCCGACGCGGGGCAATGAGCAGTTCTTC. It yields the protein CASSLSPTRGNEQFF.

This chain uses TRBV7-2 with TRBJ2-7, with TRBD2 matching 12 bases. The germline gives CDR1 SGHTA, CDR2 FQGNSA. Losses at the gene ends were 5 bases for V and 1 base for J; bases not matched to a gene: 6. This CDR3 comprises 16 residues. This chain's CDR3 is CASSEQGLAGSYEQYF. The CDR3 coding sequence is TGTGCCAGCAGCGAGCAGGGACTAGCGGGTTCCTACGAGCAGTACTTC.

The chain employs TRBV5-1 and TRBJ2-7; the D gene is possibly TRBD2 (6 bases). V was trimmed by 1 base and J by 0 bases, leaving 11 bases between them. CDR3 length equals 15 residues. The germline V gene has CDR1 SGHRS and CDR2 YFSETQ. The CDR3 DNA reads as TGCGCCAGCAGCTTGAATAGCGGAGCCTCCTACGAGCAGTACTTC. Its protein product is CASSLNSGASYEQYF. The full variable domain, with the rest looked up from reference TRBV5-1 and TRBJ2-7, is KAGVTQTPRYLIKTRGQQVTLSCSPISGHRSVSWYQQTPGQGLQFLFEYFSETQRNKGNFPGRFSGRQFSNSRSEMNVSTLELGDSALYLCASSLNSGASYEQYFGPGTRLTVT.

The CDR3, as DNA: TGTGCCAGCAGTTTGGGAGTTTCTAATGAAAAACTGTTTTTT. Translating gives CASSLGVSNEKLFF. V is TRBV7-6 and J is TRBJ1-4, with D unclear. Germline V CDR1 and CDR2: SGHVS, FNYEAQ. V shed 6 bases and J shed 3 bases, with 11 bases lying between them. The CDR3 has 14 residues.

V gene TRBV11-2 combines with J gene TRBJ2-1, with 12 bases matching TRBD2. The CDR3 runs to 15 residues. V lost 4 bases and J lost 4; bases outside the gene matches: 2. Germline assignment: CDR1 SGHAT and CDR2 FQNNGV. This CDR3 reads CASSSLAGGYNEQFF. Written as DNA, the CDR3 is TGTGCCAGCAGCTCCCTAGCGGGAGGGTACAATGAGCAGTTCTTC.

The chain carries TRBV6-1 and TRBJ2-3, with a possible D match to TRBD2 (6 bases). In germline, CDR1 is MNHNS, CDR2 SASEGT. Deletions cut 6 bases from V and 5 bases from J, with 9 bases between. This CDR3 comprises 12 residues. Written as DNA, the CDR3 is TGTGCCAGCAGGGACTACATAGATACGCAGTATTTT. This gives the protein CASRDYIDTQYF.

The chain carries TRBV25-1 and TRBJ2-7; 8 nucleotides align to TRBD1. The CDR3 runs 15 residues. Losses at the gene ends were 3 bases for V and 6 bases for J; bases not matched to a gene: 10. Germline-derived CDR1 and CDR2 are MGHDK and SYGVNS. The CDR3 DNA reads as TGTGCCAGCAGTGACCCGGGACAGGTTGTCCCCGAGCAGTACTTC. It encodes CASSDPGQVVPEQYF.

The genes are TRBV7-8 and TRBJ2-2, with D maybe TRBD1 (5 bases). Germline V gene sequence: CDR1 SGHVS, CDR2 FQNEAQ. There are 13 residues in the CDR3. V lost 8 bases and J 7 bases, leaving 14 bases between the germline ends. The CDR3 sequence: CASPQGGNGELFF. CDR3 bases: TGTGCCAGCCCCCAGGGCGGTAACGGGGAGCTGTTTTTT.

The CDR3 nucleotides are TGTGCCATCACAAAGCCGGGACAGAGGAACACTGAAGCTTTCTTT. This gives the protein CAITKPGQRNTEAFF. J is TRBJ1-1 and V is TRBV28, with 7 bases that match TRBD1. V gave up 10 bases and J gave up 1 base; unmatched junction bases: 12. The CDR3 has 15 residues. Germline lookup yields CDR1 MDHEN and CDR2 SYDVKM.

The chain couples TRBV5-1 to TRBJ1-1, with D unclear. The germline gives CDR1 SGHRS, CDR2 YFSETQ. The CDR3 extends over 13 amino acids. Trimming shortened V by 0 bases and J by 4 bases, and 7 bases separated the two germline ends. CDR3 nucleotides: TGCGCCAGCAGCTTGGAGGGAGGCACTGAAGCTTTCTTT. It codes for CASSLEGGTEAFF.